This T cell receptor beta chain was captured in a study of blood T cell repertoires in COVID-19 (TCRdb year 2020). In the study overall: Samples covering the acute and convalescent phases of COVID-19 were provided by collaborators in the United States, Italy and Spain. The prospective study material was composed of cDNA or gDNA derived from T cells, B-cell-depleted T cells, or PBMCs. Subjects who had been exposed to COVID-19, were actively infected with it, or had recovered from it provided the deeply sampled blood TCRbeta repertoires that made up the dataset. The repertoires were released in a freely available public database meant as a resource for research on the immune response to SARS-CoV-2. Samples came from the ongoing ImmuneRACE study (first 160 participants) plus 1,254 subjects from 6 global collaborators. Sample metadata almost always included a de-identified subject ID, COVID-19 status, age in years and sex. Where available, HLA class I and class II types were taken from metadata supplied by the sample provider and were not determined by assay-based typing.

General study outcomes and caveats: The quantity of clinical and demographic metadata differed by source and by participant and was supplied without curation.

Collaborating institutions collected whole blood in K2EDTA tubes following their own protocols. For TCRbeta analysis, collaborators shipped samples in one of three forms: frozen whole blood, isolated PBMCs, or DNA extracted from either of those sample types. About this clone: Its cognate antigen has yet to be identified. Base quality data are lacking; no much larger clone is found one base away.

The germline V and J ends show losses of 5 bases and 2 bases respectively, and no gene match explains 5 bases of the junction. From its cysteine to its phenylalanine, the CDR3 spans 15 amino acids. Only CDR3 DNA is held: 45 bases, read in frame from base 1. CDR1 and CDR2 (SGHTA, FQGTGA) derive from the germline V gene. The immunoSEQ Assay, a bias-controlled multiplex PCR, was used to amplify TCRbeta CDR3 regions from genomic DNA. The source study handled its data this way. Nucleated cell counts per sample were estimated from amplification of reference gene primers within the assay. Sequence reads were collapsed and filtered to measure the absolute abundance of every unique TCRbeta CDR3 rearrangement. For each sample, productive Simpson clonality was calculated as the square root of Simpson's diversity index across productive rearrangements. TCRdb carries this immuneACCESS record with in-frame sequences only. Its versions omit some clonotypes, under half of them owing to an unresolved V gene in the studies checked, with the rest unexplained. V and J calls and clone size come straight from that table; D and trimming were deduced from the DNA. This sample is represented by fewer than 150,000 clones; more than 80% of them were singletons. The ten largest clones take up about 7% of the sample.

Recombination connected TRBV7-3 to TRBJ2-3; 9 junctional bases match TRBD2. The receptor comes from a human donor in a cohort sampled during active COVID-19. Sequencing was carried out using peripheral blood. The CDR3 region has the sequence CASSRAGGHTDTQYF. The nucleotide sequence is given as TGTGCCAGCAGCCGAGCGGGGGGCCACACAGATACGCAGTATTTT.